The rows below give T cell receptor beta chains drawn from one sample of a study of blood T cell repertoires in COVID-19. Profiled with immunoSEQ multiplex PCR; TCRdb holds only in-frame clones, not every one. Seen here are 150,000 to 250,000 clones, 80% to 85% observed once, and the top ten hold less than 9.5%. Sequencing was done on a sample of PBMCs or T cells enriched from blood (not recorded which). Every receptor here comes from a man aged 40-49 years who had recovered from COVID-19. The CDR3 runs from the conserved cysteine through the conserved F or W. A D gene is named only where the DNA matches it firmly. A clone size is listed for some rows: how often the clone was seen (once, few, many), or a class if it is expanded.

abundance: NA
v_gene: TRBV19
j_gene: TRBJ1-2
d_gene: TRBD1
CDR3nt: TGTGCCAGTAGTCCATATACGTACAGGGGGGTCGGCTACACCTTC
CDR3aa: CASSPYTYRGVGYTF

abundance: NA
v_gene: TRBV7-2
j_gene: TRBJ2-7
d_gene: TRBD1
CDR3nt: TGTGCCAGCAGCCAATCCGGGACAGGGGGCAGGGGCGAGCAGTACTTC
CDR3aa: CASSQSGTGGRGEQYF

abundance: NA
v_gene: TRBV19
j_gene: TRBJ2-7
d_gene: NA
CDR3nt: TGTGCCAGTAGTCCGACACCCGCGCCTGTCTCCTACGAGCAGTACTTC
CDR3aa: CASSPTPAPVSYEQYF

abundance: NA
v_gene: TRBV18
j_gene: TRBJ2-7
d_gene: NA
CDR3nt: TGTGCCAGCTCACCACAGGACTTTCTCGAGCAGTACTTC
CDR3aa: CASSPQDFLEQYF

abundance: NA
v_gene: TRBV28
j_gene: TRBJ2-3
d_gene: NA
CDR3nt: TGTGCCAGCCAATACAGGCAGCCTAGCACAGATACGCAGTATTTT
CDR3aa: CASQYRQPSTDTQYF

abundance: NA
v_gene: TRBV12-3/TRBV12-4
j_gene: TRBJ1-2
d_gene: NA
CDR3nt: TGTGCCAGCAGTATTACAGGGAGGGATGGCTACACCTTC
CDR3aa: CASSITGRDGYTF

abundance: NA
v_gene: TRBV11-3
j_gene: TRBJ1-2
d_gene: NA
CDR3nt: TGTGCCAGCAGCTTAGACGGGAGTCACTACACCTTC
CDR3aa: CASSLDGSHYTF

abundance: NA
v_gene: TRBV29-1
j_gene: TRBJ2-3
d_gene: TRBD1
CDR3nt: TGCAGCGTTAAAGGCAGGGGGCAAGATACGCAGTATTTT
CDR3aa: CSVKGRGQDTQYF

abundance: NA
v_gene: TRBV7-9
j_gene: TRBJ1-3
d_gene: NA
CDR3nt: TGTGCCAGCAGCTTAGGTTTCGTAAACACCATATATTTT
CDR3aa: CASSLGFVNTIYF

abundance: NA
v_gene: TRBV20-1
j_gene: TRBJ1-6
d_gene: NA
CDR3nt: TGCAGTGCTAGTACCGGGAGCTCCTATAATTCACCCCTCCACTTT
CDR3aa: CSASTGSSYNSPLHF

abundance: NA
v_gene: TRBV29-1
j_gene: TRBJ1-1
d_gene: TRBD1
CDR3nt: TGCAGCGCGCAGGGGGCTTGGGGCACTGAAGCTTTCTTT
CDR3aa: CSAQGAWGTEAFF

abundance: NA
v_gene: TRBV3-1/TRBV3-2
j_gene: TRBJ2-7
d_gene: TRBD2
CDR3nt: TGTGCCAGCAGCCAAGGAATAGCGGGGGGGCAAGAGCAGTACTTC
CDR3aa: CASSQGIAGGQEQYF

abundance: once
v_gene: TRBV11-3
j_gene: TRBJ2-7
d_gene: NA
CDR3nt: TGTGCCAGCAGCTTAGACAGGGGTTCCTACGAGCAGTACTTC
CDR3aa: CASSLDRGSYEQYF

abundance: NA
v_gene: TRBV19
j_gene: TRBJ1-1
d_gene: NA
CDR3nt: TGTGCCAGTAGTATGGCGGGTTGGAACACTGAAGCTTTCTTT
CDR3aa: CASSMAGWNTEAFF

abundance: NA
v_gene: TRBV6-2/TRBV6-3
j_gene: TRBJ1-1
d_gene: TRBD1
CDR3nt: TGTGCCAGCAGCCGAATCAGGGGGATCACTGAAGCTTTCTTT
CDR3aa: CASSRIRGITEAFF

abundance: NA
v_gene: TRBV7-9
j_gene: TRBJ2-1
d_gene: TRBD2
CDR3nt: TGTGCCAGCAGCTGGACTAGCGGGGGCTACAATGAGCAGTTCTTC
CDR3aa: CASSWTSGGYNEQFF

abundance: NA
v_gene: TRBV7-3
j_gene: TRBJ1-1
d_gene: NA
CDR3nt: TGTGCCAGCAGCTATACACGTAACACTGAAGCTTTCTTT
CDR3aa: CASSYTRNTEAFF

abundance: NA
v_gene: TRBV12-2
j_gene: TRBJ1-6
d_gene: NA
CDR3nt: TGTGCAAGTCGCTTTTTAGGACAGGGAAACTCACCCCTCCACTTT
CDR3aa: CASRFLGQGNSPLHF

abundance: NA
v_gene: TRBV9
j_gene: TRBJ1-3
d_gene: NA
CDR3nt: TGTGCCAGCAGCGCCGCCGGGAGCCTCTCTGGAAACACCATATATTTT
CDR3aa: CASSAAGSLSGNTIYF

abundance: once
v_gene: TRBV18
j_gene: TRBJ1-6
d_gene: NA
CDR3nt: TGTGCCAGCTTCTCCCTCCACTTT
CDR3aa: CASFSLHF